These 32 T cell receptor beta chains came from one sample sequenced in a study of blood T cell repertoires in COVID-19 (dated by TCRdb to 2020 to 2022). The library was prepared using the immunoSEQ multiplex PCR assay. TCRdb took over this immuneACCESS table, retaining in-frame rearrangements with V and J assigned. Such tables are incomplete; in checked studies, under half of the missing clones stem from an unresolved V gene, and the remainder is unexplained. The sample contains around 230,000 clones, approximately 90% of them found a single time. The ten largest clones capture 2% to 3% of the sample. The sample comprised PBMCs or T cells enriched from blood (not recorded which). These receptors came from a woman aged 40 to 49 with acute COVID-19.

The chain joins TRBV18 to TRBJ2-3; 12 bases agree with TRBD2. J gave up 3 bases and V 3 bases, and 7 bases lay outside the gene matches. CDR1 is KGHSH, CDR2 LQKENI, per germline. This CDR3 has 17 residues. This CDR3 reads CASSPSPGLAGTDTQYF. The DNA for the CDR3 is TGTGCCAGCTCACCTTCCCCGGGACTAGCGGGTACAGATACGCAGTATTTT.

V is TRBV30 and J is TRBJ1-2; D not certain. Deletions cut 1 base from V and 2 bases from J, with 5 bases between. Germline V gene data show CDR1 as GTSNPN and CDR2 as SVGIG (reference sequence). This CDR3 contains 12 residues. DNA for the CDR3: TGTGCCTGGAGTGCAGGAAACTATGGCTACACCTTC. Residues: CAWSAGNYGYTF.

The chain uses TRBV25-1 and TRBJ2-3; perhaps TRBD2 as D (5 bases). The V end was cut by 6 bases, the J end by 4 bases, with 20 bases between. Germline lookup yields CDR1 MGHDK and CDR2 SYGVNS. CDR3 size: 16 residues. In nucleotides, the CDR3 is TGTGCCAGCAGGCCCGGGGATGGCAACCTCGCAGATACGCAGTATTTT. It yields the protein CASRPGDGNLADTQYF. Full variable domain (missing parts from reference TRBV25-1 and TRBJ2-3): EADIYQTPRYLVIGTGKKITLECSQTMGHDKMYWYQQDPGMELHLIHYSYGVNSTEKGDLSSESTVSRIRTEHFPLTLESARPSHTSQYLCASRPGDGNLADTQYFGPGTRLTVL.

The rearrangement uses TRBV19 and TRBJ1-4; D remains unclear. This CDR3 spans 14 amino acids. V lost 4 bases to trimming and J lost 7 bases, with 13 bases between them. Germline V gene lookup returns CDR1 LNHDA and CDR2 SQIVND (reference sequence). Here the CDR3 reads CASSSVGSREKLFF. CDR3 sequence (DNA): TGTGCCAGTAGTAGTGTAGGGAGCCGTGAAAAACTGTTTTTT.

The chain couples TRBV6-5 to TRBJ1-2; the match to TRBD1 covers 9 bases. Per germline, CDR1 MNHEY and CDR2 SVGAGI. This CDR3 region has 14 residues. With 2 bases clipped from V and 7 bases from J, the junction kept 5 bases outside the gene matches. This chain's CDR3 is CASSYATGGFGYTF. CDR3 nucleotide sequence: TGTGCCAGCAGTTACGCGACAGGGGGTTTTGGCTACACCTTC.

The gene calls are TRBV27 and TRBJ1-6; D is ambiguous. Germline CDR1 and CDR2: MNHEY and SMNVEV (reference sequence). Trimming removed 5 bases at V and 0 bases at J, with 14 bases between. The CDR3 is made up of 17 amino acids. The CDR3, as DNA: TGTGCCAGCAGTGTTGGGAGGGAACGCTCCTATAATTCACCCCTCCACTTT. This codes for CASSVGRERSYNSPLHF.

This clone was picked up a small number of times. The V and J genes are TRBV10-3 and TRBJ2-1; 8 bases are a match to TRBD1. CDR1 is ENHRY and CDR2 is SYGVKD in the germline V gene. This CDR3 region has 14 residues. V shed 0 bases, J shed 8 bases, and the junction held 3 bases outside the gene matches. The CDR3 spells CAISESYRGDEQFF. As DNA, the CDR3 is TGTGCCATCAGTGAGTCCTACAGGGGGGATGAGCAGTTCTTC.

This clone was picked up many times. The CDR3 DNA follows: TGTGCCAGCAGCCAAGATACAGGGGGCGCTGACTATGGCTACACCTTC. The encoded protein is CASSQDTGGADYGYTF. The chain employs TRBV4-2 and TRBJ1-2; the match to TRBD1 covers 9 bases. CDR1 is LGHNA and CDR2 is YNFKEQ in the germline V gene. The V and J ends lost 0 bases and 3 bases, in that order; junction bases with no gene match: 5. This CDR3 has 16 residues.

The chain is built from TRBV3-1 (or the pseudogene TRBV3-2) and TRBJ1-6, with D perhaps TRBD1 (6 bases). The CDR3 contains 13 residues. V lost 1 base and J lost 8, with 6 bases in between. The germline V gene has CDR1 LGHDT and CDR2 YNNKEL (reference sequence). CDR3 sequence: CASSQGTDSPLHF. In DNA, the CDR3 is TGTGCCAGCAGCCAAGGGACAGATTCACCCCTCCACTTT.

A remark on this clone: One end of the junction is discordant with germline, which a read error may explain. V and J are TRBV6-1 and TRBJ1-2; D is perhaps TRBD1 (6 bases). The CDR3 consists of 15 residues. Germline V gene sequence: CDR1 MNHNS, CDR2 SASEGT. The CDR3 loop reads CASREGRGRLDGYTF. The DNA for the CDR3 is TGTGCCAGCAGAGAAGGGCGGGGGCGCTTGGATGGCTACACCTTC.

The rearrangement links TRBV5-1 to TRBJ2-5, with a weak D call TRBD2 (6 bases). The CDR3 totals 16 residues. The germline V gene has CDR1 SGHRS and CDR2 YFSETQ. The V end was cut by 4 bases, the J end by 1 base, with 17 bases between. CDR3 region: CASSPSLRGSQETQYF. The CDR3 bases are TGCGCCAGCAGCCCAAGCCTCCGGGGGAGCCAAGAGACCCAGTACTTC.

This clone turned up a few times. The V gene is TRBV29-1, the J gene TRBJ1-2, with D perhaps TRBD1 (5 bases). The V gene lost 7 bases and the J gene lost 5 bases, with 11 bases spanning the gap. The CDR3 contains 11 residues. Germline V gene lookup returns CDR1 SQVTM and CDR2 ANQGSEA. CDR3 bases: TGCAGCGCCGGGACTCAATATGGCTACACCTTC. It translates to CSAGTQYGYTF.

The V call is TRBV7-2, the J call TRBJ1-5; TRBD1 matches at 9 bases. The CDR3 totals 15 residues. Germline V gene data show CDR1 as SGHTA and CDR2 as FQGNSA. Losses at the gene ends were 5 bases for V and 11 bases for J; bases not matched to a gene: 13. CDR3 DNA sequence: TGTGCCAGCAGCCCGGGACAGGGATTTGCGAAAGCCCAGCATTTT. Translating gives CASSPGQGFAKAQHF.

The count of this clone is one. The chain employs TRBV11-3 and TRBJ2-4; a possible D gene is TRBD1 (7 bases). CDR1 SGHNT and CDR2 YENEEA come from the germline V gene. V was clipped by 5 bases and J by 3 bases, with 11 bases between them. This CDR3 has 14 amino acids. CDR3 in DNA: TGTGCCAGCAGCCCGCGGGACAGCAAAAACATTCAGTACTTC. Amino acids: CASSPRDSKNIQYF.

V is TRBV12-5 and J is TRBJ1-2; D might be TRBD1 (5 bases). Per the germline V gene, CDR1 is LGHNT and CDR2 is FRNRAP. The CDR3 runs to 14 residues. V dropped 4 bases and J dropped 2 bases, with 11 bases sitting between them. The CDR3 loop reads CASGSLGQNYGYTF. CDR3 DNA sequence: TGTGCTAGTGGTTCCCTGGGGCAGAACTATGGCTACACCTTC.

Worth noting for this clone: No DNA is shown, since the ends of the CDR3 on it are uncertain; the CDR3 is the one TCRdb lists. The rearrangement links TRBV21-1 to TRBJ2-3; the DNA was not compared with TRBD2, the D call given in the table. TRBV21-1 is designated a pseudogene. The length of the CDR3 is 15 amino acids, counting both ends. The CDR3 spells CASSWGGGNTDTQYF.

The chain uses TRBV5-1 and TRBJ2-1; D is uncertain. The CDR3 totals 13 residues. Germline V CDR1 and CDR2: SGHRS, YFSETQ. V lost 4 bases, J lost 3 bases, and 8 bases lay in between. The CDR3 protein is CASSPGDYNEQFF. The CDR3 nucleotides are TGCGCCAGCAGCCCCGGAGACTACAATGAGCAGTTCTTC.

This clone was seen just once. This chain links TRBV7-9 with TRBJ2-5; D remains unclear. Trimming removed 5 bases at V and 5 bases at J, with 18 bases between. The germline V gene has CDR1 SEHNR and CDR2 FQNEAQ (reference sequence). The CDR3 is 15 amino acids. In nucleotides, the CDR3 is TGTGCCAGCAGCCTAGGCGATGGTATTATCGAGACCCAGTACTTC. This codes for CASSLGDGIIETQYF.

The genes are TRBV2 and TRBJ2-5; 8 bases fit TRBD2. The germline V gene has CDR1 SNHLY and CDR2 FYNNEI. Trimming took 2 bases from V and 8 from J; bases not matched to a gene: 10. The CDR3 sequence is 15 residues long. CDR3 nucleotide sequence: TGTGCCAGCAGTGAATTGGCCCAGCGGGGGCCCACCCAGTACTTC. As protein: CASSELAQRGPTQYF.

As for this clone: Other DNA sequences in the same sample also yield this CDR3. This rearrangement joins TRBV24-1 to TRBJ1-2; D call uncertain. V lost 3 bases to trimming and J lost 4 bases, with 11 bases between them. This CDR3 has 14 amino acids. CDR1 and CDR2 from the germline V gene are KGHDR and SFDVKD. Here the CDR3 DNA reads TGTGCCACCAGTGATCCCGGACTGATCTATGGCTACACCTTC. Translated: CATSDPGLIYGYTF.

CDR3 nucleotide sequence: TGTGCCCCGGACAGGGGAGAGGGACAGCCCCAGCATTTT. This codes for CAPDRGEGQPQHF. The rearrangement links TRBV19 to TRBJ1-5; 9 nucleotides match TRBD1. J lost 7 bases, V lost 11 bases, and 9 bases had no gene match. Germline V CDR1 and CDR2: LNHDA, SQIVND (reference sequence). The CDR3 covers 13 residues.

The rearrangement links TRBV25-1 to TRBJ1-2, with unresolved D. V shed 3 bases and J shed 10 bases, with 18 bases lying between them. The CDR3 loop spans 14 amino acids. The germline V gene has CDR1 MGHDK and CDR2 SYGVNS. The CDR3 DNA sequence: TGTGCCAGCAGTGACATTCCGGGATTCGGGCCCTACACCTTC. Its translation is CASSDIPGFGPYTF.

The CDR3 coding sequence is TGTGCCAGCAGCTTCAAATCAGTCAGCTCCTACGAGCAGTACTTC. Protein sequence: CASSFKSVSSYEQYF. This chain connects TRBV5-6 to TRBJ2-7; no definite D call. V gave up 2 bases and J gave up 0 bases, with 12 bases separating them. This CDR3 spans 15 amino acids. Germline CDR1 and CDR2: SGHDT and YYEEEE.

The rearrangement uses TRBV18 and TRBJ1-1, with D possibly matching TRBD1 (6 bases). V was clipped by 3 bases and J by 6 bases, with 17 bases between them. The CDR3 is 15 amino acids. The V gene's germline CDR1 is KGHSH and CDR2 LQKENI. CDR3 region: CASSPTGGEGSEAFF. The CDR3 DNA is TGTGCCAGCTCACCGACAGGAGGAGAAGGATCTGAAGCTTTCTTT.

DNA for the CDR3: TGTGCCAGTAGTATCAGGGCTTCACAAGATACGCAGTATTTT. Translation: CASSIRASQDTQYF. The J gene is TRBJ2-3, the V gene TRBV19; a weak D match, TRBD1 (5 bases). This CDR3 is 14 amino acids long. The germline V gene encodes CDR1 LNHDA and CDR2 SQIVND (reference sequence). Trimming took off 3 bases at V and 5 bases at J, with 12 bases between the two ends. Based on the CDR3 plus reference TRBV19 and TRBJ2-3, the full variable domain is DGGITQSPKYLFRKEGQNVTLSCEQNLNHDAMYWYRQDPGQGLRLIYYSQIVNDFQKGDIAEGYSVSREKKESFPLTVTSAQKNPTAFYLCASSIRASQDTQYFGPGTRLTVL.

The genes are TRBV10-2 and TRBJ2-3, with TRBD1 identical over 9 bases. V dropped 6 bases and J dropped 4; count of bases not matched to a gene: 11. Germline V gene data show CDR1 as WSHSY and CDR2 as SAAADI. The CDR3 totals 16 residues. CDR3 sequence reads: CASSTRDRVLADTQYF. DNA of the CDR3: TGCGCCAGCAGCACCCGGGACAGGGTATTGGCAGATACGCAGTATTTT.

J is TRBJ1-6 and V is TRBV2; 9 nucleotides agree with TRBD1. V dropped 6 bases and J dropped 10; count of bases not matched to a gene: 7. The germline gives CDR1 SNHLY, CDR2 FYNNEI. The CDR3 consists of 14 residues. Here the CDR3 reads CASRGGQGDSPLHF. DNA of the CDR3: TGTGCCAGCAGGGGGGGACAGGGTGACTCACCCCTCCACTTT.

V gene TRBV28 combines with J gene TRBJ1-2, with 8 bases identical to TRBD1. Germline assignment: CDR1 MDHEN and CDR2 SYDVKM. Germline trimming cut 5 bases from V and 6 bases from J; bases unmatched to any gene: 8. The CDR3 spans 14 residues. CDR3 residues: CASSRVGQGNGYTF. The CDR3 DNA sequence: TGTGCCAGCAGTCGGGTAGGACAGGGCAATGGCTACACCTTC.

V gene TRBV19 combines with J gene TRBJ2-4; 8 bases line up with TRBD2. The CDR3 is made up of 15 amino acids. The ends lost 5 bases at V and 2 bases at J; junction bases unmatched: 5. CDR1 and CDR2 from the germline V gene are LNHDA and SQIVND (reference sequence). The CDR3 DNA is TGTGCCAGTAGTTTAAGCGGGAGCTCCAAAAACATTCAGTACTTC. Its translation is CASSLSGSSKNIQYF.

The CDR3 spells CASSLRQGAQEKLFF. DNA for the CDR3: TGTGCCAGCAGCTTACGACAGGGGGCCCAAGAAAAACTGTTTTTT. V and J are TRBV5-6 and TRBJ1-4, with 10 bases fitting TRBD1. Losses at the gene ends were 2 bases for V and 8 bases for J; bases not matched to a gene: 6. This CDR3 is 15 amino acids long. CDR1 and CDR2 (germline): SGHDT, YYEEEE.

The rearrangement joins TRBV27 to TRBJ1-2; TRBD1 aligns across 9 bases. Looked up from germline, CDR1 is MNHEY and CDR2 is SMNVEV (reference sequence). The ends lost 6 bases at V and 4 bases at J; junction bases unmatched: 15. The CDR3 extends over 17 amino acids. The CDR3, as DNA: TGTGCCAGCAGGCCTACCGGGACAGGGACTTTTTTCTATGGCTACACCTTC. It specifies CASRPTGTGTFFYGYTF.

CDR3 protein: CASRSGGEKLFF. Written as DNA, the CDR3 is TGTGCCAGCAGGTCAGGTGGGGAAAAACTGTTTTTT. The gene calls are TRBV13 and TRBJ1-4; D remains unclear. Per the germline V gene, CDR1 is PRHDT and CDR2 is FYEKMQ (reference sequence). The V gene lost 6 bases and the J gene lost 8 bases, with 10 bases spanning the gap. The CDR3 contains 12 residues. Complete variable domain (other parts from reference TRBV13 and TRBJ1-4): AAGVIQSPRHLIKEKRETATLKCYPIPRHDTVYWYQQGPGQDPQFLISFYEKMQSDKGSIPDRFSAQQFSDYHSELNMSSLELGDSALYFCASRSGGEKLFFGSGTQLSVL.